The rows below give T cell receptor beta chains drawn from one sample of a study of Tregs in tolerant kidney transplant recipients. The assay was immunoSEQ multiplex PCR, and TCRdb's table has in-frame clones only and misses some. The sample records tens of thousands of clones, around 93% being singletons. Sequencing was performed on Tregs from blood, taken before the transplant. All receptors derive from a human donor who received a combined kidney and bone marrow transplant. Each CDR3 is given with its conserved first and last residue. The D gene is left open where the match is weak. Clone size is stated in some rows and not others, as once, few, many or a class when expanded.

clone size | D gene | J gene | V gene | CDR3 protein | CDR3 DNA
. | . | TRBJ1-3 | TRBV30 | CAWSPMGNTIYF | TGTGCCTGGAGCCCCATGGGAAACACCATATATTTT
. | TRBD1 | TRBJ1-4 | TRBV29-1 | CSAGQGTEKLFF | TGCAGCGCCGGACAGGGTACTGAAAAACTGTTTTTT
. | . | TRBJ2-5 | TRBV18 | CASSPRVQETQYF | TGTGCCAGCTCACCACGGGTCCAAGAGACCCAGTACTTC
. | TRBD2 | TRBJ2-7 | TRBV10-2 | CASRTSGTYEQYF | TGCGCCAGCAGGACTAGCGGAACCTACGAGCAGTACTTC
. | . | TRBJ1-2 | TRBV20-1 | CSASDSYGYTF | TGCAGTGCTAGCGACAGCTATGGCTACACCTTC
. | TRBD2 | TRBJ2-7 | TRBV10-3 | CAISETGGPNEQYF | TGTGCCATCAGTGAGACGGGAGGGCCGAACGAGCAGTACTTC
. | . | TRBJ1-1 | TRBV5-1 | CASSLEGGDTEAFF | TGCGCCAGCAGCTTGGAGGGTGGAGACACTGAAGCTTTCTTT
once | TRBD1 | TRBJ1-2 | TRBV7-6 | CASGQGGTYGYTF | TGTGCCAGCGGACAGGGTGGGACCTATGGCTACACCTTC
once | TRBD1 | TRBJ2-7 | TRBV10-3 | CAIRTGTAYEQYF | TGTGCCATCAGGACCGGGACAGCTTACGAGCAGTACTTC
. | TRBD2 | TRBJ2-5 | TRBV18 | CASSPGTSSVETQYF | TGTGCCAGCTCACCTGGGACTAGTTCTGTGGAGACCCAGTACTTC
. | . | TRBJ1-1 | TRBV5-1 | CASSLGAGYTEAFF | TGCGCCAGCAGCTTGGGGGCTGGGTACACTGAAGCTTTCTTT
. | . | TRBJ1-6 | TRBV7-9 | CASSLLPAGYNSPLHF | TGTGCCAGCAGCCTCCTGCCCGCTGGCTATAATTCACCCCTCCACTTT
once | . | TRBJ1-1 | TRBV27 | CASSFGGESQAFF | TGTGCCAGCAGCTTTGGGGGCGAAAGTCAAGCTTTCTTT
once | . | TRBJ2-2 | TRBV9 | CASSVSVIGKNTGELFF | TGTGCCAGCAGCGTGTCTGTGATAGGGAAAAACACCGGGGAGCTGTTTTTT
. | . | TRBJ1-6 | TRBV28 | CASSSAGGKDSPLHF | TGTGCCAGCAGTTCGGCAGGCGGGAAGGATTCACCCCTCCACTTT
. | TRBD1 | TRBJ1-1 | TRBV19 | CASSRDRGSGTEAFF | TGTGCCAGTAGCCGGGACAGGGGCAGCGGAACTGAAGCTTTCTTT
. | TRBD1 | TRBJ2-7 | TRBV10-2 | CASSRRQGAFEQYF | TGCGCCAGCAGTCGGCGGCAGGGGGCCTTCGAGCAGTACTTC
once | . | TRBJ1-2 | TRBV27 | CASSLSSTGNYGYTF | TGTGCCAGCAGTTTATCCTCTACAGGGAACTATGGCTACACCTTC
. | . | TRBJ2-3 | TRBV19 | CASSQMTDTQYF | TGTGCCAGTAGCCAAATGACGGATACGCAGTATTTT
once | . | TRBJ1-1 | TRBV18 | CASSPFSDPNTEAFF | TGTGCCAGCTCACCATTTTCCGATCCGAACACTGAAGCTTTCTTT
. | . | TRBJ2-2 | TRBV18 | CASSPPRGNTGELFF | TGTGCCAGCTCACCACCCAGGGGGAACACCGGGGAGCTGTTTTTT
. | . | TRBJ1-3 | TRBV5-6 | CASSPGGRRGNTIYF | TGTGCCAGCAGCCCGGGGGGGCGCCGTGGAAACACCATATATTTT
once | . | TRBJ1-5 | TRBV2 | CASSRERDSNQPQHF | TGTGCCAGCAGCCGTGAGCGGGATAGCAATCAGCCCCAGCATTTT
. | . | TRBJ2-7 | TRBV15 | CATSREGTDSYEQYF | TGTGCCACCAGCAGAGAGGGCACAGACTCCTACGAGCAGTACTTC
. | . | TRBJ1-4 | TRBV28 | CASSLRAGGNEKLFF | TGTGCCAGCAGTTTAAGGGCAGGAGGGAATGAAAAACTGTTTTTT
once | TRBD2 | TRBJ2-1 | TRBV11-3 | CASSPGTSPSKQFF | TGTGCCAGCAGCCCCGGGACTAGCCCCTCGAAGCAGTTCTTC
. | TRBD1 | TRBJ2-6 | TRBV28 | CASSSPQTGRANVLTF | TGTGCCAGCAGTTCCCCCCAGACAGGGAGGGCCAACGTCCTGACTTTC
. | . | TRBJ2-1 | TRBV11-2 | CASSRGGHSSYNEQFF | TGTGCCAGCAGCCGCGGAGGCCACAGCTCCTACAATGAGCAGTTCTTC
. | . | TRBJ1-3 | TRBV5-1 | CASSLAGPSSGNTIYF | TGCGCCAGCAGCTTGGCCGGGCCGAGCTCTGGAAACACCATATATTTT
. | . | TRBJ1-1 | TRBV27 | CASSTVGNTEAFF | TGTGCCAGCAGCACCGTGGGAAACACTGAAGCTTTCTTT
. | . | TRBJ1-1 | TRBV5-4 | CASSPVGVDTEAFF | TGTGCCAGCAGCCCCGTTGGGGTGGACACTGAAGCTTTCTTT
. | . | TRBJ2-4 | TRBV27 | CASSLLGGADKNIQYF | TGTGCCAGCAGTTTACTGGGGGGCGCTGACAAAAACATTCAGTACTTC
. | TRBD2 | TRBJ2-5 | TRBV6-6 | CASSASGRGEETQYF | TGTGCCAGCAGTGCTAGCGGGAGAGGGGAAGAGACCCAGTACTTC
. | TRBD1 | TRBJ2-5 | TRBV11-1 | CASSRDREETQYF | TGTGCCAGCAGCCGGGACAGGGAGGAGACCCAGTACTTC
. | . | TRBJ2-7 | TRBV6-5 | CASSSTGTNYEQYF | TGTGCCAGCAGCTCGACCGGGACAAACTACGAGCAGTACTTC
. | TRBD2 | TRBJ2-7 | TRBV11-2 | CASAQAGGPYEQYF | TGTGCCAGCGCCCAAGCGGGAGGGCCCTACGAGCAGTACTTC
. | . | TRBJ2-7 | TRBV9 | CASSVQQSGHEQYF | TGTGCCAGCAGCGTCCAACAAAGCGGGCACGAGCAGTACTTC
. | . | TRBJ1-2 | TRBV18 | CASSKNSEGIPYGYTF | TGTGCCAGCTCCAAAAACTCAGAGGGCATCCCTTATGGCTACACCTTC
few | TRBD2 | TRBJ2-5 | TRBV30 | CAWTGLAGAETQYF | TGTGCCTGGACGGGACTAGCGGGAGCAGAGACCCAGTACTTC
. | . | TRBJ2-1 | TRBV15 | CATNFGGNEQFF | TGTGCCACCAACTTTGGGGGGAATGAGCAGTTCTTC
few | . | TRBJ2-7 | TRBV11-2 | CASSLTTGVRIEQYF | TGTGCCAGCAGCTTAACTACAGGCGTCCGCATCGAGCAGTACTTC